This T cell receptor (beta chain) appears in the sequencing data of a study of blood T cell repertoires in COVID-19. The repertoire was sequenced with immunoSEQ multiplex PCR; TCRdb's copy has only in-frame clones and lacks some. The sample consists of 95,000 to 110,000 clones, 70% to 90% of them appearing once. Trimming left V 3 bases short and J 4 bases short, with 14 bases between. Germline V lookup: CDR1 KGHSH, CDR2 LQKENI. This CDR3 comprises 15 residues. V gene TRBV18 combines with J gene TRBJ2-3, with D maybe TRBD1 (7 bases). The source of this sequence is a man aged 50-60 years in a cohort sampled during active COVID-19. Sequencing input: peripheral blood. The CDR3 DNA reads TGTGCCAGCTCACCTCAGGGGGGCCCCCCAGATACGCAGTATTTT. Its protein product is CASSPQGGPPDTQYF.